This T cell receptor (beta chain) was profiled in a study of molecular identifiers for immune sequencing clone quantification. TCRdb re-called the PCR reads with MiXCR, one entry per CDR3 protein. The sample holds hundreds of thousands of distinct CDR3 sequences; about 25% are singletons and the top ten take about 0.73%. Ten or more counts support this clonotype. This CDR3 is built from 15 residues. Looked up from germline, CDR1 is MNHEY and CDR2 is SVGEGT. Trimming took off 4 bases at V and 4 bases at J, with 15 bases between the two ends. The sequence derives from a human donor in good health. Some libraries in this study had Jurkat cell RNA spiked in. Material for sequencing was naive CD8+ T cells from blood, with Jurkat cell RNA spiked in. Noted subset: FACS-sorted CD8+CD4-CCR7+CD45RA+ naive T cells. V is TRBV6-2 or TRBV6-3 and J is TRBJ2-3, with D unclear. The CDR3 loop is CASSFLSTRADTQYF. The CDR3 DNA reads as TGTGCCAGCAGTTTCCTTTCGACCCGGGCAGATACGCAGTATTTT.